Each of the 12 T cell receptor beta chains below was sequenced from the same sample in a study of cytotoxic CD8 clonotypes in ibrutinib-treated CLL. The protocol was immunoSEQ multiplex PCR, while the TCRdb copy is restricted to in-frame clones and leaves out a portion. The table lists about 160,000 clones, more than 75% of them singletons. The source was PBMCs, collected after 12 months of ibrutinib treatment. The receptors come from a human donor with chronic lymphocytic leukemia.

This chain links TRBV5-1 with TRBJ2-7; D is uncertain. This CDR3 contains 14 residues. Germline CDR1 and CDR2: SGHRS and YFSETQ. V lost 0 bases and J lost 2, with 9 bases in between. The CDR3 spells CASSLAVGTYEQYF. Here the CDR3 DNA reads TGCGCCAGCAGCTTGGCGGTAGGGACCTACGAGCAGTACTTC.

As to this clone: One end of the junction varies from germline; a read error may be responsible. V usage is TRBV5-6 and J usage is TRBJ2-3, with D possibly being TRBD1 (5 bases). There are 17 residues in the CDR3. The germline gives CDR1 SGHDT, CDR2 YYEEEE. The CDR3 nucleotides are TGTGCCAGCAGCTTGGATTTTTACCCGATGGACACAGGTACGCAGTATTTT. The encoded protein is CASSLDFYPMDTGTQYF.

The chain recombines TRBV2 with TRBJ2-1; D might be TRBD2 (6 bases). V was clipped by 8 bases and J by 8 bases, with 16 bases between them. Looked up from germline, CDR1 is SNHLY and CDR2 is FYNNEI. There are 13 residues in the CDR3. CDR3 in DNA: TGTGCCAGCGTTGCGGGGCCGGGGGATGAGCAGTTCTTC. This translates into CASVAGPGDEQFF.

This rearrangement joins TRBV7-2 to TRBJ1-3; D is unresolved. CDR3 length: 16 amino acids. The V gene lost 1 base and the J gene lost 2 bases, with 12 bases spanning the gap. The germline V gene has CDR1 SGHTA and CDR2 FQGNSA. CDR3 sequence: CASSLDGDHTGNTIYF. The DNA for the CDR3 is TGTGCCAGCAGCTTAGATGGGGATCACACTGGAAACACCATATATTTT.

The chain couples TRBV9 to TRBJ2-1; TRBD1 aligns across 7 bases. This CDR3 is built from 13 residues. V was clipped by 2 bases and J by 5 bases; unmatched bases: 1. Germline V lookup: CDR1 SGDLS, CDR2 YYNGEE. The CDR3 protein is CASSVDRDNEQFF. The CDR3 nucleotides read TGTGCCAGCAGCGTCGACAGGGACAATGAGCAGTTCTTC.

The V gene is TRBV4-2, the J gene TRBJ1-5, with unresolved D. The CDR3 has 15 residues. Germline V gives CDR1 LGHNA, CDR2 YNFKEQ. Trimming removed 1 base from V and 3 bases from J, with 10 bases in between. CDR3 DNA: TGTGCCAGCAGCCAAGTTTCAGGCTCCAATCAGCCCCAGCATTTT. Protein: CASSQVSGSNQPQHF.

V gene TRBV18 combines with J gene TRBJ2-7; 12 positions match TRBD2. The CDR3 is 15 amino acids. Trimming cost V 0 bases and J 3 bases; bases outside gene matches: 0. The V gene's germline CDR1 is KGHSH and CDR2 LQKENI. The CDR3 nucleotides read TGTGCCAGCTCACCACCGACTAGCGGGAGCTACGAGCAGTACTTC. This encodes CASSPPTSGSYEQYF.

The V and J genes are TRBV7-9 and TRBJ1-4, with a weak D call TRBD1 (5 bases). V was pared by 7 bases and J by 2 bases, with 14 bases between. In germline, CDR1 is SEHNR, CDR2 FQNEAQ (reference sequence). This CDR3 region has 15 residues. The CDR3 loop is CASTRQMGTNEKLFF. In nucleotides, the CDR3 is TGTGCCAGCACCCGACAGATGGGCACTAATGAAAAACTGTTTTTT. Combining the CDR3 with reference TRBV7-9 and TRBJ1-4 gives the whole variable domain DTGVSQNPRHKITKRGQNVTFRCDPISEHNRLYWYRQTLGQGPEFLTYFQNEAQLEKSRLLSDRFSAERPKGSFSTLEIQRTEQGDSAMYLCASTRQMGTNEKLFFGSGTQLSVL.

The chain couples TRBV19 to TRBJ2-7, with D possibly TRBD2 on 6 matching bases. Germline CDR1 and CDR2: LNHDA and SQIVND (reference sequence). V was cut by 4 bases and J by 6 bases, with 22 bases left in between. This CDR3 spans 16 amino acids. For the CDR3, the DNA is TGTGCCAGTAGTAGGCTCGGAGGGCAGGTTGTCTCCGAGCAGTACTTC. This translates into CASSRLGGQVVSEQYF.

Comment on this clone: The same CDR3 arises from other DNA sequences in this sample as well. In DNA, the CDR3 is TGTGCCAGCAGGAGGGGCCCCAACACCGGGGAGCTGTTTTTT. As protein: CASRRGPNTGELFF. V is TRBV7-3 and J is TRBJ2-2, with D perhaps being TRBD1 or TRBD2 (5 bases each). Germline V lookup: CDR1 SGHTA, CDR2 FQGTGA. This CDR3 comprises 14 residues. Trimming left V 6 bases short and J 2 bases short, with 10 bases between.

This chain joins TRBV11-2 and TRBJ2-2; 8 bases fit TRBD1. The CDR3 runs to 15 residues. Germline values: CDR1 SGHAT, CDR2 FQNNGV. V shed 5 bases and J 6 bases; nucleotides not matched to a gene: 8. CDR3 in DNA: TGTGCCAGCAGCCCCCAGGGGGCGCAGGCCGGGGAGCTGTTTTTT. Its protein product is CASSPQGAQAGELFF.

In its sample, this clone was seen many times. This chain uses TRBV4-3 with TRBJ2-2, with 7 bases that match TRBD1. This CDR3 is built from 16 residues. With V trimmed by 5 bases and J by 4 bases, 10 bases remained unmatched. Germline CDR1 reads LGHNA; CDR2 reads YSLEER. Written as DNA, the CDR3 is TGCGCCAGCAGCACCGGACAGGTTGGGATCACCGGGGAGCTGTTTTTT. Protein: CASSTGQVGITGELFF.